This T cell receptor (beta chain) was identified during a study of CD8+ T cells in alopecia areata (dated 2018 in TCRdb). Study-wide context: Treated patients were enrolled in an open-label pilot trial of oral tofacitinib, 5 to 10 mg twice daily, for moderate-to-severe alopecia areata. Tofacitinib-treated patients had biopsies at baseline and at 4 and 24 weeks of treatment, with a later scalp biopsy in several patients. Tofacitinib was given for 6 to 18 months, followed by 6 months of follow-up off drug to assess delayed response and recurrence. Scalp clonality was compared across normal scalp (n=4), patchy alopecia areata scalp (n=8), and alopecia totalis/universalis scalp (n=8). To study T cell clonal expansion in alopecia areata, the researchers applied high-throughput TCRbeta sequencing to both the C3H/HeJ mouse model and human patients. In humans, TCRbeta sequencing was performed on scalp tissue and on sorted CD4+ and CD8+ peripheral blood T cells from healthy controls and from patients with patchy or totalis/universalis alopecia areata. RNA came from the PAXgene miRNA kit for fixed scalp, the miRNeasy kit for PBMCs, and the RNeasy kit for mouse skin. Amplification of TCRbeta CDR3 regions was done by immunoSEQ multiplex PCR using 35 Vbeta forward primers and 13 Jbeta reverse primers.

This clone was recorded a few times. What antigen it recognizes has not been identified. Base qualities are missing; no much larger clone stands one base away. Receptors were amplified or captured by the immunoSEQ multiplex PCR assay. To provide template for TCR sequencing, every sample had RNA extracted and reverse transcribed into cDNA. SuperScript III was used for first-strand cDNA synthesis, primed with a 2:1 mix of oligo-dT and random hexamers. A synthetic immune receptor repertoire was used to measure amplification bias, and any remaining bias was corrected computationally. Turning to the authors' computational methods: Raw reads were preprocessed to remove errors, and CDR3 was defined according to IMGT conventions as the region from the conserved cysteine to phenylalanine. Clonality was computed as 1 minus the Shannon entropy, with the entropy normalized by log2 of the number of productive unique TCRs. Whether each scalp clone was CD4 or CD8 was inferred by checking scalp TCRbeta sequences against the CD4 and CD8 repertoires from sorted blood. This is the immuneACCESS table as TCRdb keeps it, with only in-frame sequences that have V and J called. A part of the clones is gone; compared with another copy, unresolved V genes explain less than half, and the rest is unexplained. The V and J calls and clone size are taken from that table; D and trimming were inferred from the DNA. The sample table records a few hundred thousand clones; roughly two thirds of these occur just once. The top ten clonotypes cover 1.2% of the sample.

Broad study findings and their caveats: Shared TCR sequences between patients were less evident than in mice, which may be partly attributable to HLA diversity in the patient population. Lesional scalp, especially in alopecia totalis/universalis, showed higher clonality and more expanded CD8+ clones than normal scalp, suggesting antigenic drive. Resident alphabeta T cells in normal human skin are also sequenced, complicating scalp TCR repertoire analysis, unlike mouse skin dominated by gammadelta T cells.

From the germline V gene (reference sequence), CDR1 is SEHNR and CDR2 is FQNEAQ. Reading from cysteine to phenylalanine, the CDR3 counts 13 amino acids. The sequence is cut down to CDR3 DNA, 39 bases in frame from base 1. A distance of 8 bases separates the germline ends of V and J, which lose 0 bases and 6 bases respectively. The sample's time point label is to be understood as: baseline before oral tofacitinib. Lesional scalp punch biopsies and peripheral blood were collected from alopecia areata patients. After PBMCs were isolated by density centrifugation and stained for CD3, CD4 and CD8, a FACSAria was used to sort CD4+ and CD8+ T cells.

The chain is encoded by TRBV7-9 joined to TRBJ1-1; no D gene is confidently identified. The sequence derives from a human donor with alopecia areata. The sequences come from CD4+ T cells sorted from blood, collected at week 0. The DNA sequence reads TGTGCCAGCAGCTTAGCGTCCGCCCCTGAAGCTTTCTTT. Its protein product is CASSLASAPEAFF.